This paragraph covers one T cell receptor beta chain sequence. This entry is derived from a study of blood T cell repertoires in COVID-19. Whole-study context: Samples taken during acute and convalescent COVID-19 were collected in the United States, Italy and Spain.

The germline gives CDR1 WNHNN, CDR2 SYGVQD (reference sequence). This CDR3 spans 13 amino acids. Trimming removed 6 bases at V and 5 bases at J, with 13 bases between. Recruitment covered fewer than 25 US areas and drew participants whose ages spanned roughly 18 to 90 years. Participants' own reports of clinical history determined their cohort assignment. Source study methods: Amplification of reference gene primers provided the estimated nucleated cell counts. The assay was immunoSEQ multiplex PCR, and TCRdb's table has in-frame clones only and misses some. V and J calls and clone size are those listed in that table; D and trimming were worked out from the DNA. This table holds 400,000 to 500,000 clones, 88% found once.

The clonotype comes from a woman between 18 and 29 years old who had been exposed to COVID-19. The sample comprised PBMCs or T cells enriched from blood (not recorded which). The rearrangement links TRBV10-1 to TRBJ1-1; maybe TRBD1 (5 bases). The CDR3 sequence: CASRLDGGTEAFF. The DNA for the CDR3 is TGCGCCAGCAGATTGGACGGGGGGACTGAAGCTTTCTTT.